The present entry profiles one T cell receptor (beta chain) with its context. Its specificity is not known. Germline V gene lookup returns CDR1 MNHEY and CDR2 SMNVEV (reference sequence). The ends were cut back, 1 base at V and 3 bases at J, with 13 bases in the middle. The CDR3 covers 15 residues. The data derive from a study of cytomegalovirus exposure and HLA in healthy donors. Study-level points and caveats: The study found most TCR sequences rare, yet found some public TCRs in many donors.

Profiled with immunoSEQ multiplex PCR; TCRdb holds only in-frame clones, not every one. The table includes 100,000 to 150,000 clones, roughly 87% detected once. Sample: PBMCs. The clonotype was recovered from a woman in her late teens or twenties in good health and CMV-seronegative. This sequence joins TRBV27 and TRBJ2-7; D is unclear. CDR3 coding DNA: TGTGCCAGCAGTTTATGGGCCACAGACGTCTACGAGCAGTACTTC. This sequence encodes CASSLWATDVYEQYF.